This passage covers 13 T cell receptor beta chains from one sample sequenced in a study of blood T cell repertoires in COVID-19. This table comes from immunoSEQ multiplex PCR, and its TCRdb copy is limited to in-frame clones, with some not included. The sample yields some 200,000 clones, around 90% seen once. The sample consisted of PBMCs or T cells enriched from blood (not recorded which). All receptors come from a woman aged 18-29 years who had recovered from COVID-19.

This chain joins TRBV11-2 and TRBJ2-5, with a tentative D call TRBD2 (6 bases). Looked up from germline, CDR1 is SGHAT and CDR2 is FQNNGV. Trimming removed 6 bases from V and 2 bases from J, with 13 bases in between. The CDR3 loop spans 14 amino acids. CDR3 in DNA: TGTGCCAGCAGTCGGAGGGAGCTTCAAGAGACCCAGTACTTC. As protein: CASSRRELQETQYF.

The chain joins TRBV7-9 to TRBJ2-7, with 9 bases matching TRBD1. There are 14 residues in the CDR3. Germline V gene data show CDR1 as SEHNR and CDR2 as FQNEAQ (reference sequence). Trimming at V came to 3 bases and at J to 6 bases, leaving 6 bases not matched to a gene. For the CDR3, the DNA is TGTGCCAGCAGCTTGGGGACAGGGTGGGCCGAGCAGTACTTC. Its protein is CASSLGTGWAEQYF.

The chain joins TRBV9 to TRBJ2-1; TRBD1 agrees at 11 bases. Per the germline V gene, CDR1 is SGDLS and CDR2 is YYNGEE. This CDR3 contains 14 residues. V was clipped by 3 bases and J by 10 bases; unmatched bases: 6. For the CDR3, the DNA is TGTGCCAGCAGCGAAAGGGACAGGGGGTGGGAGCAGTTCTTC. It specifies CASSERDRGWEQFF.

The rearrangement uses TRBV29-1 and TRBJ2-3; 13 nucleotides line up with TRBD2. The CDR3 runs 15 residues. V shed 7 bases, J shed 3 bases, and the junction held 7 bases outside the gene matches. Germline CDR1 reads SQVTM; CDR2 reads ANQGSEA. For the CDR3, the DNA is TGCAGCGCATGGACTAGCGGGGGTATTACAGATACGCAGTATTTT. It translates to CSAWTSGGITDTQYF.

V usage is TRBV7-9 and J usage is TRBJ1-2; weak D call: TRBD1 (6 bases). CDR1 is SEHNR and CDR2 is FQNEAQ in the germline V gene (reference sequence). V gave up 4 bases and J gave up 8 bases, with 14 bases separating them. The CDR3 loop spans 13 amino acids. CDR3 nucleotides: TGTGCCAGCAGCTATGAGGGGGTGAGGGGCTACACCTTC. Encoded protein: CASSYEGVRGYTF.

Here the CDR3 reads CAISQARSTDTQYF. The CDR3 DNA sequence: TGTGCCATCAGTCAAGCGCGTAGCACAGATACGCAGTATTTT. The chain couples TRBV10-3 to TRBJ2-3, with unresolved D. The CDR3 sequence is 14 residues long. Germline CDR1 ENHRY, CDR2 SYGVKD. V gave up 5 bases and J gave up 0 bases, with 9 bases separating them.

V and J are TRBV30 and TRBJ1-6, with 8 positions matching TRBD1. CDR1 and CDR2 (germline): GTSNPN, SVGIG (reference sequence). V shed 3 bases and J 6 bases; nucleotides not matched to a gene: 7. The CDR3 sequence is 15 residues long. The CDR3 DNA sequence: TGTGCCTGGAGCCTCCAGGGGGCTCTTAATTCACCCCTCCACTTT. It translates to CAWSLQGALNSPLHF.

Note on this clone: Other DNA sequences of this sample code for an identical CDR3. V and J are TRBV28 and TRBJ2-1; the match to TRBD1 covers 8 bases. The ends lost 6 bases at V and 1 base at J; junction bases unmatched: 5. Germline V gene sequence: CDR1 MDHEN, CDR2 SYDVKM. The CDR3 spans 15 residues. CDR3 amino acids: CASSPGTGSYNEQFF. The CDR3, as DNA: TGTGCCAGCAGCCCCGGGACAGGTTCCTACAATGAGCAGTTCTTC. The variable domain in full, completed from reference TRBV28 and TRBJ2-1, reads DVKVTQSSRYLVKRTGEKVFLECVQDMDHENMFWYRQDPGLGLRLIYFSYDVKMKEKGDIPEGYSVSREKKERFSLILESASTNQTSMYLCASSPGTGSYNEQFFGPGTRLTVL.

V gene TRBV19 combines with J gene TRBJ2-1; 9 bases line up with TRBD1. The CDR3 is made up of 15 amino acids. The germline V gene has CDR1 LNHDA and CDR2 SQIVND (reference sequence). With 3 bases clipped from V and 10 bases from J, the junction kept 10 bases outside the gene matches. The CDR3 spells CASSIRTGTGLEQFF. The CDR3 DNA reads as TGTGCCAGTAGTATTCGGACCGGGACAGGGCTAGAGCAGTTCTTC.

The chain has TRBV6-4 and TRBJ2-1, with 8 positions matching TRBD2. This CDR3 has 15 residues. The germline V gene has CDR1 MRHNA and CDR2 SNTAGT. Unmatched junction bases numbered 9, after V lost 5 bases and J lost 6 bases. CDR3 protein: CASSTIAGSLNEQFF. The CDR3 coding sequence is TGTGCCAGCAGTACCATAGCGGGGAGCCTCAATGAGCAGTTCTTC.

The V and J genes are TRBV4-2 and TRBJ2-7, with TRBD2 as a possible D gene (5 bases). V shed 0 bases and J shed 1 base, with 10 bases lying between them. This CDR3 is built from 15 residues. Germline CDR1 is LGHNA and CDR2 is YNFKEQ. CDR3 sequence: CASSQDRTPSYEQYF. The CDR3 bases are TGTGCCAGCAGCCAAGATCGGACTCCTTCCTACGAGCAGTACTTC.

This clone has only a few counts. The V gene is TRBV6-1, the J gene TRBJ2-3; 9 positions match TRBD2. The CDR3 has 16 residues. Trimming took 1 base from V and 2 from J; bases not matched to a gene: 4. Germline CDR1 reads MNHNS; CDR2 reads SASEGT. CDR3 region: CASSEGSGGPTDTQYF. The CDR3 bases are TGTGCCAGCAGTGAAGGAAGCGGGGGGCCCACAGATACGCAGTATTTT.

The chain links TRBV5-1 to TRBJ2-1; 11 bases are shared with TRBD1. Germline V lookup: CDR1 SGHRS, CDR2 YFSETQ. There are 15 residues in the CDR3. V dropped 2 bases and J dropped 8; count of bases not matched to a gene: 6. This CDR3 is CASSLGTGGLDEQFF. The CDR3 DNA reads as TGCGCCAGCAGCTTAGGGACAGGGGGTTTGGATGAGCAGTTCTTC. The whole variable domain, remainder taken from reference TRBV5-1 and TRBJ2-1, is KAGVTQTPRYLIKTRGQQVTLSCSPISGHRSVSWYQQTPGQGLQFLFEYFSETQRNKGNFPGRFSGRQFSNSRSEMNVSTLELGDSALYLCASSLGTGGLDEQFFGPGTRLTVL.